This passage covers 10 T cell receptor beta chains from one sample sequenced in a study of circulating CD8 cells and anti-PD-1 response in melanoma. Using around 14 ng of total RNA, TCR libraries were made with the QIAseq Immune Repertoire TCR panel. TCRdb reanalysed the reads using MiXCR and keeps one entry per CDR3 protein. This table has about 970 distinct CDR3 sequences, about 8.2% appearing once. Live CD3+CD8+TCRalphabeta+ cells were sorted into four subsets by PD-1 and/or TIGIT. Sequenced here: CD8+ T cells from PBMCs, sampled at baseline or after one month of anti-PD-1 therapy (not recorded which). These receptors were taken from a human donor with melanoma.

As concerns this clonotype: A much larger clone differs from this one at a single base, so this may be a read error. The gene calls are TRBV19 and TRBJ2-1; 10 bases map to TRBD2. This CDR3 region has 15 residues. CDR1 is LNHDA and CDR2 is SQIVND in the germline V gene (reference sequence). J gave up 7 bases and V 7 bases, and 10 bases lay outside the gene matches. CDR3: CASTPGLAEGNEQFF. The CDR3 DNA reads as TGTGCCAGTACCCCCGGACTAGCGGAAGGGAATGAGCAGTTCTTC.

The chain carries TRBV29-1 and TRBJ2-7; D perhaps matches TRBD1 (5 bases). The V end was cut by 3 bases, the J end by 7 bases, with 10 bases between. The CDR3 is 11 residues long. In germline, CDR1 is SQVTM, CDR2 ANQGSEA. In DNA form, the CDR3 reads TGCAGCGTTGATGACAGCTCGGAGCAGTACTTC. It encodes CSVDDSSEQYF.

For this clonotype: A clone one base away is much larger, so this may be a read error. The gene calls are TRBV7-2 and TRBJ1-1, with TRBD1 matching over 8 bases. V gave up 3 bases and J gave up 0 bases; unmatched junction bases: 9. Germline CDR1 and CDR2: SGHTA and FQGNSA. This CDR3 comprises 17 residues. The CDR3 sequence: CASSLQGAPTMNTEAFF. The DNA for the CDR3 is TGTGCCAGCAGCTTGCAGGGGGCTCCGACCATGAACACTGAAGCTTTCTTT.

This clonotype is deemed large (0.1 to 1%). The chain recombines TRBV14 with TRBJ2-1; maybe TRBD2 (5 bases). The CDR3 has 14 amino acids. Germline V lookup: CDR1 SGHDN, CDR2 FVKESK. V was clipped by 8 bases and J by 2 bases, with 13 bases between them. As DNA, the CDR3 is TGTGCCAGCGGCCGGGAAGGCACCTACAATGAGCAGTTCTTC. Its protein is CASGREGTYNEQFF.

By share, this clonotype ranks as large (0.1 to 1%). The V gene is TRBV2, the J gene TRBJ2-3; 8 bases are shared with TRBD1. V was clipped by 6 bases and J by 2 bases; unmatched bases: 7. Germline V gives CDR1 SNHLY, CDR2 FYNNEI. The CDR3 length is 15 residues. CDR3 residues: CASRGGQVYTDTQYF. Here the CDR3 DNA reads TGTGCCAGCAGGGGGGGACAGGTCTACACAGATACGCAGTATTTT.

Within the sample, this clonotype is medium-sized (0.01 to 0.1%). The germline gene is not matched at one end of the junction; a read error may be the cause. The chain uses TRBV28 and TRBJ2-2; TRBD1 matches at 8 bases. Per the germline V gene, CDR1 is MDHEN and CDR2 is SYDVKM. This CDR3 region has 14 residues. The CDR3 nucleotides are TGTGCCACTCTAGGGACAGGATCCACCCGGGAGCTGTTTTTT. Its translation is CATLGTGSTRELFF.

In its sample, this clonotype was seen a few times. J is TRBJ2-3 and V is TRBV28, with 9 bases that match TRBD2. CDR1 is MDHEN and CDR2 is SYDVKM in the germline V gene. This CDR3 comprises 15 residues. The V segment lost 7 bases and the J segment 2 bases; nucleotides outside the gene matches: 7. The CDR3 region has the DNA TGTGCCAGCACCGTAGCGGGGGCGTCCACAGATACGCAGTATTTT. It codes for CASTVAGASTDTQYF.

Judged by abundance, this clonotype is large. The V call is TRBV28, the J call TRBJ2-7, with D tentatively TRBD1 (6 bases). With 3 bases removed from V and 9 bases from J, the gap between germline ends came to 15 bases. CDR1 and CDR2 from the germline V gene are MDHEN and SYDVKM. The CDR3 contains 13 residues. The CDR3 nucleotides read TGTGCCAGCAGTTTGACACAGTTAGGGGGGCAGTACTTC. This codes for CASSLTQLGGQYF.

This clonotype is large. The rearrangement joins TRBV19 to TRBJ2-7; D is ambiguous. V was pared by 5 bases and J by 2 bases, with 13 bases between. This CDR3 comprises 14 residues. Germline V lookup: CDR1 LNHDA, CDR2 SQIVND (reference sequence). The CDR3 is CASSPYTQPYEQYF. As DNA, the CDR3 is TGTGCCAGTAGTCCCTACACCCAACCCTACGAGCAGTACTTC.

This clonotype is categorized as large. This rearrangement joins TRBV28 to TRBJ2-1; no clear D. This CDR3 is 11 amino acids long. Germline CDR1 and CDR2: MDHEN and SYDVKM. V lost 2 bases and J 12 bases, leaving 8 bases between the germline ends. As DNA, the CDR3 is TGTGCCAGCAGTTTAGGGGTTATGCAGTTCTTC. Its protein product is CASSLGVMQFF. Drawing the rest from reference TRBV28 and TRBJ2-1, the complete variable domain is DVKVTQSSRYLVKRTGEKVFLECVQDMDHENMFWYRQDPGLGLRLIYFSYDVKMKEKGDIPEGYSVSREKKERFSLILESASTNQTSMYLCASSLGVMQFFGPGTRLTVL.